This TCR beta chain was captured in a study of shared clonotypes between healthy human individuals. The wider study: With ages of 18 to 49, the donors were two women and a few men.

Assay runs were performed at deep level. TCRdb's table, derived via immunoSEQ multiplex PCR, lists solely in-frame clones and lacks some. The table shows 980,000 or so clones, with 76% occurring only once. The sample taken for sequencing was memory CD4+ T cells sorted from blood. The subset was: CD45RA-negative fraction. This receptor was obtained from a young man in good health.

The CDR3 sequence: CASSERLGAGTEAFF. CDR3 in DNA: TGTGCCAGCAGTGAAAGGCTCGGGGCAGGTACTGAAGCTTTCTTT. V gene TRBV2 combines with J gene TRBJ1-1; D might be TRBD1 (5 bases). Trimming took 2 bases from V and 5 from J, leaving 15 bases between them. The CDR3 has 15 residues. The germline V gene has CDR1 SNHLY and CDR2 FYNNEI.